Shown below are 10 T cell receptor beta chains from a single sample sequenced in a study of CD8 T cells in ankylosing spondylitis. In TCRdb, the 5' RACE reads were re-called with MiXCR into one record per CDR3 protein. The table includes some 200,000 distinct CDR3 sequences, roughly 6.6% detected once. Study-wide results and caveats: In ankylosing spondylitis blood, a motif of roughly 8 highly homologous TCR beta variants appeared characteristic.

No antigen has been identified for these receptors. Sequenced material: blood, either unsorted or a sorted T cell fraction (not recorded which). These receptor sequences come from a male donor with ankylosing spondylitis.

This clonotype appeared many times. The chain employs TRBV12-3 or TRBV12-4 and TRBJ2-1, with D hard to call. V lost 6 bases and J 7 bases, leaving 13 bases between the germline ends. The CDR3 is made up of 13 amino acids. Written as DNA, the CDR3 is TGTGCCAGCAGCACCTTTCTAGGAAATGAGCAGTTCTTC. It codes for CASSTFLGNEQFF.

This clonotype was found a few times. The rearrangement joins TRBV20-1 to TRBJ1-1; 7 bases agree with TRBD1. The length of the CDR3 is 13 residues. Germline V gene lookup returns CDR1 DFQATT and CDR2 SNEGSKA (reference sequence). The junction had 5 bases not matched to a gene; V was cut back by 6 bases and J by 1 base. The CDR3 nucleotides read TGCAGTGCAGCGCACAGGGGGAACACTGAAGCTTTCTTT. The encoded protein is CSAAHRGNTEAFF.

This chain uses TRBV20-1 with TRBJ2-2, with D possibly TRBD1 on 5 matching bases. V was clipped by 6 bases and J by 3 bases, with 11 bases between them. Looked up from germline, CDR1 is DFQATT and CDR2 is SNEGSKA (reference sequence). This CDR3 region has 13 residues. The CDR3 is CSAKDTYTGELFF. The CDR3 DNA reads as TGCAGTGCGAAGGACACTTACACCGGGGAGCTGTTTTTT.

The chain carries TRBV11-2 and TRBJ1-2; D ambiguous. Deletions cut 1 base from V and 5 bases from J, with 8 bases between. The germline V gene encodes CDR1 SGHAT and CDR2 FQNNGV. The CDR3 has 13 amino acids. The CDR3 coding sequence is TGTGCCAGCAGCTTAGTGAGCATGTATGGCTACACCTTC. Translated, it gives CASSLVSMYGYTF. Full variable domain (missing parts from reference TRBV11-2 and TRBJ1-2): EAGVAQSPRYKIIEKRQSVAFWCNPISGHATLYWYQQILGQGPKLLIQFQNNGVVDDSQLPKDRFSAERLKGVDSTLKIQPAKLEDSAVYLCASSLVSMYGYTFGSGTRLTVV.

In its sample, this clonotype was seen once. The rearrangement uses TRBV9 and TRBJ2-7, with D hard to call. The germline gives CDR1 SGDLS, CDR2 YYNGEE. The CDR3 runs 13 residues. V was clipped by 0 bases and J by 6 bases, with 10 bases between them. CDR3: CASSVDVGSEQYF. The CDR3, as DNA: TGTGCCAGCAGCGTAGACGTAGGCAGCGAGCAGTACTTC. The variable domain in full, with the rest retrieved from reference TRBV9 and TRBJ2-7, is DSGVTQTPKHLITATGQRVTLRCSPRSGDLSVYWYQQSLDQGLQFLIQYYNGEERAKGNILERFSAQQFPDLHSELNLSSLELGDSALYFCASSVDVGSEQYFGPGTRLTVT.

In its sample, this clonotype was seen a few times. The rearrangement links TRBV4-3 to TRBJ2-7; 7 bases align to TRBD2. Germline V CDR1 and CDR2: LGHNA, YSLEER. This CDR3 spans 16 amino acids. Germline trimming cut 0 bases from V and 0 bases from J; bases unmatched to any gene: 5. The CDR3 loop is CASSQEPAGSSYEQYF. CDR3 DNA: TGCGCCAGCAGCCAAGAACCAGCGGGGAGCTCCTACGAGCAGTACTTC.

This clonotype was observed at least ten times. The rearrangement uses TRBV29-1 and TRBJ2-5; D remains ambiguous. CDR1 is SQVTM, CDR2 ANQGSEA, per germline. Trimming cost V 3 bases and J 5 bases, with 13 bases left between them. The CDR3 runs 13 residues. The CDR3: CSVEGGTLETQYF. As DNA, the CDR3 is TGCAGCGTTGAGGGCGGAACTTTGGAGACCCAGTACTTC.

The sample holds many counts of this clonotype. V gene TRBV6-1 combines with J gene TRBJ1-1; D call uncertain. The germline V gene encodes CDR1 MNHNS and CDR2 SASEGT. V was cut by 7 bases and J by 5 bases, with 23 bases left in between. The CDR3 has 16 residues. As DNA, the CDR3 is TGTGCCAGCATCCCTTTCGGCCGGGGTTTGGTGACTGAAGCTTTCTTT. It codes for CASIPFGRGLVTEAFF.

This clonotype occurred many times. J is TRBJ1-5 and V is TRBV4-3; D gene ambiguous. The CDR3 totals 15 residues. Germline CDR1 and CDR2: LGHNA and YSLEER. V shed 0 bases and J shed 5 bases, with 11 bases lying between them. The CDR3 region has the DNA TGCGCCAGCAGCCAAGATCGGGAAGGAGATCAGCCCCAGCATTTT. It yields the protein CASSQDREGDQPQHF.

With regard to this clonotype: At one of its ends the junction is not consistent with the germline gene, which may arise from a read error. CDR3 DNA: TGTGCCGGCAGGGAGGGCTTGGGTTTGAACACTGAAGCTTTCTTT. It yields the protein CAGREGLGLNTEAFF. The chain uses TRBV6-1 and TRBJ1-1; a weak D match, TRBD1 (5 bases). Per germline, CDR1 MNHNS and CDR2 SASEGT. This CDR3 spans 15 amino acids.